The 8 T cell receptor beta chains presented below share a single source sample, sequenced in a study of blood T cell repertoires in COVID-19. Assay used: immunoSEQ multiplex PCR; TCRdb lists only in-frame clones, some missing. The sample includes roughly 180,000 clones, around four fifths of them seen just once. Input material: PBMCs or T cells enriched from blood (not recorded which). The receptors were sampled from a woman aged 55-75 years who had recovered from COVID-19.

V gene TRBV5-5 combines with J gene TRBJ2-1; 8 bases line up with TRBD1. Trimming removed 4 bases from V and 6 bases from J; junction bases left unmatched: 15. The CDR3 sequence is 17 residues long. Germline V gene lookup returns CDR1 SGHKS and CDR2 YYEKEE (reference sequence). CDR3 sequence: CASSPTIGQGSGNEQFF. The CDR3 DNA reads TGTGCCAGCAGCCCGACGATTGGACAGGGATCAGGCAATGAGCAGTTCTTC.

V and J are TRBV9 and TRBJ2-3; D unresolved. The germline CDR1 and CDR2 sequences are SGDLS and YYNGEE. The V end lost 1 base, the J end lost 2 bases, and 11 bases lay between the germline ends. The length of the CDR3 is 15 residues. CDR3 region: CASSVSPLATDTQYF. The DNA for the CDR3 is TGTGCCAGCAGCGTATCTCCTCTGGCCACAGATACGCAGTATTTT. The full variable domain, its missing parts supplied by reference TRBV9 and TRBJ2-3, is DSGVTQTPKHLITATGQRVTLRCSPRSGDLSVYWYQQSLDQGLQFLIQYYNGEERAKGNILERFSAQQFPDLHSELNLSSLELGDSALYFCASSVSPLATDTQYFGPGTRLTVL.

The V gene is TRBV7-9, the J gene TRBJ2-5, with 7 positions matching TRBD1. CDR3 length: 13 residues. From germline, CDR1 is SEHNR and CDR2 FQNEAQ (reference sequence). V dropped 8 bases and J dropped 1; count of bases not matched to a gene: 4. CDR3 loop: CASSTGIQETQYF. The CDR3 DNA is TGTGCCAGCTCGACAGGGATCCAAGAGACCCAGTACTTC.

The CDR3 is CASSRSGRTNNEQFF. As DNA, the CDR3 is TGTGCCAGCAGCCGGAGCGGGAGGACAAACAATGAGCAGTTCTTC. This rearrangement joins TRBV9 to TRBJ2-1; TRBD2 agrees at 9 bases. The V segment lost 4 bases and the J segment 5 bases; nucleotides outside the gene matches: 7. Germline CDR1 and CDR2: SGDLS and YYNGEE. CDR3 size: 15 residues.

There are a few counts of this clone. The chain links TRBV5-5 to TRBJ2-7; TRBD1 agrees at 8 bases. Per germline, CDR1 SGHKS and CDR2 YYEKEE (reference sequence). J lost 5 bases, V lost 4 bases, and 11 bases had no gene match. The length of the CDR3 is 15 residues. The CDR3 DNA is TGTGCCAGCAGCCCGGGGACAGGAGTAGGAAACGAGCAGTACTTC. Protein product: CASSPGTGVGNEQYF. The full variable domain, with the rest looked up from reference TRBV5-5 and TRBJ2-7, is DAGVTQSPTHLIKTRGQQVTLRCSPISGHKSVSWYQQVLGQGPQFIFQYYEKEERGRGNFPDRFSARQFPNYSSELNVNALLLGDSALYLCASSPGTGVGNEQYFGPGTRLTVT.

The V call is TRBV5-1, the J call TRBJ1-1; D is unresolved. Trimming stripped 2 bases from V and 4 bases from J, with 18 bases between. The CDR3 extends over 16 amino acids. Per the germline V gene, CDR1 is SGHRS and CDR2 is YFSETQ. The CDR3 sequence is CASSLEIGLTGTEAFF. CDR3 nucleotides: TGCGCCAGCAGCTTAGAAATCGGCCTAACGGGCACTGAAGCTTTCTTT. Drawing the rest from reference TRBV5-1 and TRBJ1-1, the complete variable domain is KAGVTQTPRYLIKTRGQQVTLSCSPISGHRSVSWYQQTPGQGLQFLFEYFSETQRNKGNFPGRFSGRQFSNSRSEMNVSTLELGDSALYLCASSLEIGLTGTEAFFGQGTRLTVV.

This chain links TRBV5-1 with TRBJ1-1; possibly TRBD1 for D (6 bases). The CDR3 is 15 amino acids. Germline V lookup: CDR1 SGHRS, CDR2 YFSETQ. V gave up 5 bases and J gave up 1 base, with 15 bases separating them. The CDR3 DNA is TGCGCCAGCAGTCCCACAGTGACAGGGAACACTGAAGCTTTCTTT. Amino acid sequence: CASSPTVTGNTEAFF.

The chain combines TRBV28 with TRBJ2-1, with unresolved D. The V and J ends lost 5 bases and 5 bases respectively, with 16 bases between them. Germline values: CDR1 MDHEN, CDR2 SYDVKM. This CDR3 region has 15 residues. Here the CDR3 DNA reads TGTGCCAGCAGTACCCTCAACACCGTTCACAATGAGCAGTTCTTC. This gives the protein CASSTLNTVHNEQFF.